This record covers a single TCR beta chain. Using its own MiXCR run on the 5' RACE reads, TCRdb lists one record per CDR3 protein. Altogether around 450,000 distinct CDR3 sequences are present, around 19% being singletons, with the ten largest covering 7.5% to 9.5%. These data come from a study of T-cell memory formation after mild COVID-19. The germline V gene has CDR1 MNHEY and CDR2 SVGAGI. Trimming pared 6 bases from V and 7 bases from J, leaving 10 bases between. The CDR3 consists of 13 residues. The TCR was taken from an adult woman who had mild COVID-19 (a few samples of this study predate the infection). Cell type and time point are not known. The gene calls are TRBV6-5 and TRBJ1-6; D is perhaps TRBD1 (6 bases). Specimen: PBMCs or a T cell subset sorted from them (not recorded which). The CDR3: CASRRTVNSPLHF. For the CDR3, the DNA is TGTGCCAGCAGGCGGACAGTAAATTCACCCCTCCACTTT.